This TCR beta chain originates from a study of blood T cell repertoires in COVID-19. The overall study: Collection of acute and convalescent COVID-19 samples took place in the United States, Italy and Spain.

Measured with immunoSEQ multiplex PCR; TCRdb has only the in-frame clones, and not every one. Among hundreds of thousands of clones listed, more than 75% were seen once. Recruits, aged roughly 18 to 95 years, lived in 20 to 30 US areas. Participants reported their clinical history, and cohort assignment relied on those reports. Per germline, CDR1 GTSNPN and CDR2 SVGIG (reference sequence). This CDR3 spans 14 amino acids. Trimming removed 7 bases at V and 2 bases at J, with 17 bases between. The sequence was obtained from a woman in her 50s who had recovered from COVID-19. Sequences were obtained from PBMCs or T cells enriched from blood (not recorded which). The chain recombines TRBV30 with TRBJ1-1; possibly TRBD1 for D (5 bases). CDR3 sequence: CASSSFGTNTEAFF. CDR3 sequence (DNA): TGTGCCTCCTCCTCGTTCGGGACTAACACTGAAGCTTTCTTT.